This T cell receptor beta chain is from a study of shared clonotypes between healthy human individuals. J lost 2 bases, V lost 4 bases, and 1 base had no gene match. Looked up from germline, CDR1 is LNHDA and CDR2 is SQIVND (reference sequence). The CDR3 is 14 amino acids. Assay execution proceeded at the deep level. This table comes from immunoSEQ multiplex PCR, and its TCRdb copy is limited to in-frame clones, with some not included. The table lists 780,000 or so clones, about two thirds of them singletons. Only Caucasian adults living in Nashville, Tennessee made up the donor group. Researchers partitioned CD4+ cells into CD45RA+ naive and CD45RA-negative memory subsets.

The chain recombines TRBV19 with TRBJ2-1, with 8 bases aligning to TRBD2. This receptor was obtained from a woman in her thirties in good health. Sequencing was carried out using memory CD4+ T cells sorted from blood. Specified subset: CD45RA-negative fraction. The CDR3 sequence: CASSTSGPYNEQFF. For the CDR3, the DNA is TGTGCCAGTAGTACTAGCGGGCCCTACAATGAGCAGTTCTTC. Using reference TRBV19 and TRBJ2-1 for the parts outside the CDR3, the full variable domain is DGGITQSPKYLFRKEGQNVTLSCEQNLNHDAMYWYRQDPGQGLRLIYYSQIVNDFQKGDIAEGYSVSREKKESFPLTVTSAQKNPTAFYLCASSTSGPYNEQFFGPGTRLTVL.